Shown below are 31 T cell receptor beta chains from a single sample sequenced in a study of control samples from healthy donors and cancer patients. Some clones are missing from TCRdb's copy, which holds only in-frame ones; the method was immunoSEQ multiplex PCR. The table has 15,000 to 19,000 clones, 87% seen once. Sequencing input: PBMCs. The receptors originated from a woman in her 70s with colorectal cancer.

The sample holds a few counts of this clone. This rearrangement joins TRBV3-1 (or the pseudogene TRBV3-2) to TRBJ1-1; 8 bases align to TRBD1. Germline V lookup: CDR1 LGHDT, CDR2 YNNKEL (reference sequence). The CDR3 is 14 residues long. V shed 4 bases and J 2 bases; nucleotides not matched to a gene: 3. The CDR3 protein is CASSPGQGNTEAFF. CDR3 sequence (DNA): TGTGCCAGCAGCCCCGGACAGGGTAACACTGAAGCTTTCTTT.

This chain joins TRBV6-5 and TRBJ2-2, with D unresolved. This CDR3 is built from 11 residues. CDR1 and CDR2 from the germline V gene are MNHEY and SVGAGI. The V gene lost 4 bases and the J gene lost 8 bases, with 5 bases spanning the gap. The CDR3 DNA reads TGTGCCAGCAGTTCCCTAGGGGAGCTGTTTTTT. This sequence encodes CASSSLGELFF.

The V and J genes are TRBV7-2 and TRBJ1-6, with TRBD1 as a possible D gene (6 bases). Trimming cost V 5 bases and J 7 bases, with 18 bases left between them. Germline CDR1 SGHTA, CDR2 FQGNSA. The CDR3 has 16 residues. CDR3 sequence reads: CASSPSSGQGNSPLHF. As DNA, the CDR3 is TGTGCCAGCAGCCCAAGTAGCGGTCAGGGGAATTCACCCCTCCACTTT. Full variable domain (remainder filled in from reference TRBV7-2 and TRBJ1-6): GAGVSQSPSNKVTEKGKDVELRCDPISGHTALYWYRQSLGQGLEFLIYFQGNSAPDKSGLPSDRFSAERTGGSVSTLTIQRTQQEDSAVYLCASSPSSGQGNSPLHFGNGTRLTVT.

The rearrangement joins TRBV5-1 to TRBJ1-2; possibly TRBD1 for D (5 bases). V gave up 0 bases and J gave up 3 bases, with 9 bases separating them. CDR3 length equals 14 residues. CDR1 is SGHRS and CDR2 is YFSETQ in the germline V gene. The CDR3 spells CASSLAGNDYGYTF. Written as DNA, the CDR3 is TGCGCCAGCAGCTTGGCAGGGAACGACTATGGCTACACCTTC. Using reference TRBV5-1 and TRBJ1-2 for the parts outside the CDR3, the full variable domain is KAGVTQTPRYLIKTRGQQVTLSCSPISGHRSVSWYQQTPGQGLQFLFEYFSETQRNKGNFPGRFSGRQFSNSRSEMNVSTLELGDSALYLCASSLAGNDYGYTFGSGTRLTVV.

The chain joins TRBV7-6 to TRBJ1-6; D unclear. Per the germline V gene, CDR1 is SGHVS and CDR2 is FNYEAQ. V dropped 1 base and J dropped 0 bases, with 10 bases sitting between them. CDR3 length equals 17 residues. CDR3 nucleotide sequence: TGTGCCAGCAGCTTAGAAGGTGTGAGCTCCTATAATTCACCCCTCCACTTT. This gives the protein CASSLEGVSSYNSPLHF.

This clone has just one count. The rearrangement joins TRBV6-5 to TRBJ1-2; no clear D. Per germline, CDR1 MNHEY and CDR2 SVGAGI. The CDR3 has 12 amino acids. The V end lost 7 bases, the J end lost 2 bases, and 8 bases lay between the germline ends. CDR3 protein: CASTSVNYGYTF. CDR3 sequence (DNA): TGTGCCAGCACCAGCGTCAACTATGGCTACACCTTC.

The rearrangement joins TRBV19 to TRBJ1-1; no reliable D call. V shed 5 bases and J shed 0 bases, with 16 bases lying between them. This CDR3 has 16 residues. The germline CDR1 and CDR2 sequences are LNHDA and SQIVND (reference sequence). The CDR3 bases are TGTGCCAGTAGTCCCTCTGCCAGACTGATGAACACTGAAGCTTTCTTT. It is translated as CASSPSARLMNTEAFF. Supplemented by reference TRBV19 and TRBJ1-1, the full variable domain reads DGGITQSPKYLFRKEGQNVTLSCEQNLNHDAMYWYRQDPGQGLRLIYYSQIVNDFQKGDIAEGYSVSREKKESFPLTVTSAQKNPTAFYLCASSPSARLMNTEAFFGQGTRLTVV.

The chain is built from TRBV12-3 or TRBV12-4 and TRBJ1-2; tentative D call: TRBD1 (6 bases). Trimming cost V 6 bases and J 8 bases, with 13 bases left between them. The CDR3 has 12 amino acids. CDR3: CASRRGARGYTF. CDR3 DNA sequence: TGTGCCAGCAGGAGGGGGGCCCGGGGCTACACCTTC.

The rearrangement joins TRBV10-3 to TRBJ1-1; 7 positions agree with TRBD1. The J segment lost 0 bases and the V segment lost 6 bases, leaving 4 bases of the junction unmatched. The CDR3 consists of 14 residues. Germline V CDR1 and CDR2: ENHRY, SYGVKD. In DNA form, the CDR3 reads TGTGCCATCAGGACAGGGACCTTGAACACTGAAGCTTTCTTT. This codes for CAIRTGTLNTEAFF.

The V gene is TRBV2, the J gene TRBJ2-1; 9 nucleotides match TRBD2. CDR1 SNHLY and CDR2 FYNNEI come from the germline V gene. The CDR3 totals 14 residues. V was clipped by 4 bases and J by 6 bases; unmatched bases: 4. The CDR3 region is CASSAGLASNEQFF. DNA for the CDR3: TGTGCCAGCAGTGCGGGACTAGCAAGCAATGAGCAGTTCTTC.

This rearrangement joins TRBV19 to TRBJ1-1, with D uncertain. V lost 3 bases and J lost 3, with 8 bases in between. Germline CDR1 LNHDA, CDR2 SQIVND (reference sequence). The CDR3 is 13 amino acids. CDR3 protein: CASSISRDTEAFF. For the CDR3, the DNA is TGTGCCAGTAGTATTAGCAGAGACACTGAAGCTTTCTTT.

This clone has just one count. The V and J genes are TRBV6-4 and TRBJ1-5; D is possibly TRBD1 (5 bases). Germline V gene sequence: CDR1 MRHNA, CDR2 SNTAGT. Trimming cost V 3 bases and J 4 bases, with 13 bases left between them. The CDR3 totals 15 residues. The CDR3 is CASSEVPGPNQPQHF. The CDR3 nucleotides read TGTGCCAGCAGTGAGGTTCCGGGACCAAATCAGCCCCAGCATTTT.

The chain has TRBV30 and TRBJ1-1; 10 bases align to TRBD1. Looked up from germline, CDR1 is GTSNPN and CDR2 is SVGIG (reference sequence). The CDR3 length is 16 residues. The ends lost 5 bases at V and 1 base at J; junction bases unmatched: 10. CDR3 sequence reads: CAWAPGQGLSNTEAFF. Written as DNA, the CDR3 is TGTGCCTGGGCTCCGGGACAGGGGCTTTCGAACACTGAAGCTTTCTTT.

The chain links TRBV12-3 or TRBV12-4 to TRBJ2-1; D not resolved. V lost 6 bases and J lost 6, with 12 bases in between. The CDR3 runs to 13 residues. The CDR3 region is CASRRVSANEQFF. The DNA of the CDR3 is TGTGCCAGCAGACGGGTTTCGGCCAATGAGCAGTTCTTC.

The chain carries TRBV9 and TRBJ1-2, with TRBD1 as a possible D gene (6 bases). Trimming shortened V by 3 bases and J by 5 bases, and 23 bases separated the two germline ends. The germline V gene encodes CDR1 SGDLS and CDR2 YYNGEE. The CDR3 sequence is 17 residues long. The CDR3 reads CASSASMNRVSGYGYTF. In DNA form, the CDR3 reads TGTGCCAGCAGCGCCTCAATGAACAGGGTATCGGGTTATGGCTACACCTTC. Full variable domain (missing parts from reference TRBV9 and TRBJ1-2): DSGVTQTPKHLITATGQRVTLRCSPRSGDLSVYWYQQSLDQGLQFLIQYYNGEERAKGNILERFSAQQFPDLHSELNLSSLELGDSALYFCASSASMNRVSGYGYTFGSGTRLTVV.

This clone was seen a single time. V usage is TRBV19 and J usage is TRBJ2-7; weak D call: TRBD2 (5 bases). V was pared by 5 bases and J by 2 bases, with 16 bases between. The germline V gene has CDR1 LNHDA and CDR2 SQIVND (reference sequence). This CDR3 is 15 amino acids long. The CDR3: CASSPWTSPPYEQYF. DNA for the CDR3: TGTGCCAGTAGTCCCTGGACTTCCCCCCCCTACGAGCAGTACTTC.

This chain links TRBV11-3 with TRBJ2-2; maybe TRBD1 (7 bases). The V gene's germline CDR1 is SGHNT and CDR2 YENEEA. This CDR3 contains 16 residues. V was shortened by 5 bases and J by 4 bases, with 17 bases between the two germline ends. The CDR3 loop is CASSPMAGGSTGELFF. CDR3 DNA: TGTGCCAGCAGCCCCATGGCAGGGGGGAGCACCGGGGAGCTGTTTTTT.

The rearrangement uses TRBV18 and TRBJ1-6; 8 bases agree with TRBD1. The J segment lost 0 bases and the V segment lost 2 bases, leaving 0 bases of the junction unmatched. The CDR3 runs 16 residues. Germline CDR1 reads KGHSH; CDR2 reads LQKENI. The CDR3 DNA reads TGTGCCAGCTCACCAGGGACAGGCTCCTATAATTCACCCCTCCACTTT. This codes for CASSPGTGSYNSPLHF.

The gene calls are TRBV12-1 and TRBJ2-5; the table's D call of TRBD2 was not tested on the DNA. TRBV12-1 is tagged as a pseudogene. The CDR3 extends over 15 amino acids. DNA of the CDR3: TGTGCCAGCAGCCTTTGCTGGCGGAGCCAAGAGACCCAGTACTTC. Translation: CASSLCWRSQETQYF.

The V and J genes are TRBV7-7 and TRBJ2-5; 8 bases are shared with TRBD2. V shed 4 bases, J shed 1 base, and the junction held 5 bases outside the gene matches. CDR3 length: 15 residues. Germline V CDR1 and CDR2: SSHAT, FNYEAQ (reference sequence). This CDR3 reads CASSSDTSGQETQYF. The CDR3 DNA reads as TGTGCCAGCAGCTCTGATACTAGCGGCCAAGAGACCCAGTACTTC.

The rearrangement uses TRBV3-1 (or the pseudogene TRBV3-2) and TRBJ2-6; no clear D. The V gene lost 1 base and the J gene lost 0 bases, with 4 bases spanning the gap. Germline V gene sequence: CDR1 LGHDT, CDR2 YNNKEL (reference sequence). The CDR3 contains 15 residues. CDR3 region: CASSQGNSGANVLTF. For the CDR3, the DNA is TGTGCCAGCAGCCAAGGAAACTCTGGGGCCAACGTCCTGACTTTC.

The CDR3 loop is CASSVDRGGDTEAFF. The CDR3 DNA is TGTGCCAGTAGTGTCGACAGGGGTGGGGACACTGAAGCTTTCTTT. This chain uses TRBV19 with TRBJ1-1; 8 nucleotides line up with TRBD1. Trimming removed 5 bases from V and 3 bases from J; junction bases left unmatched: 8. CDR3 size: 15 residues. Germline CDR1 reads LNHDA; CDR2 reads SQIVND (reference sequence).

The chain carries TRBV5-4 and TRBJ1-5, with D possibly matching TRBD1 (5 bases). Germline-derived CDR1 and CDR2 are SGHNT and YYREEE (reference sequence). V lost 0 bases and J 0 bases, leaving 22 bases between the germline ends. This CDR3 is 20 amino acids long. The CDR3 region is CASSLGSGDGWVYSNQPQHF. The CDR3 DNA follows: TGTGCCAGCAGCTTGGGGAGTGGGGACGGGTGGGTTTATAGCAATCAGCCCCAGCATTTT.

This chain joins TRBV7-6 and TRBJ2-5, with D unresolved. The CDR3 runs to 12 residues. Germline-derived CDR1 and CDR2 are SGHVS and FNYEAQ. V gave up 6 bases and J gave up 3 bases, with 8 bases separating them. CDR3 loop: CASSRPKETQYF. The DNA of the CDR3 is TGTGCCAGCAGTCGACCGAAAGAGACCCAGTACTTC.

This chain's CDR3 is CASSLSGHLAKNIQYF. DNA of the CDR3: TGTGCCAGCAGTTTATCAGGGCACCTAGCCAAAAACATTCAGTACTTC. The V and J genes are TRBV27 and TRBJ2-4; D gene ambiguous. CDR1 and CDR2 (germline): MNHEY, SMNVEV (reference sequence). The CDR3 consists of 16 residues. The V and J ends lost 0 bases and 0 bases respectively, with 9 bases between them.

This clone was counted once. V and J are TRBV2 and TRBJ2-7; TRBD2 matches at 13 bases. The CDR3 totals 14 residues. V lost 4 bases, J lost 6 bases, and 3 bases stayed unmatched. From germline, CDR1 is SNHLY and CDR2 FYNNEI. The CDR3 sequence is CASSVTSGRGEQYF. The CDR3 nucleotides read TGTGCCAGCAGTGTAACTAGCGGGAGGGGCGAGCAGTACTTC.

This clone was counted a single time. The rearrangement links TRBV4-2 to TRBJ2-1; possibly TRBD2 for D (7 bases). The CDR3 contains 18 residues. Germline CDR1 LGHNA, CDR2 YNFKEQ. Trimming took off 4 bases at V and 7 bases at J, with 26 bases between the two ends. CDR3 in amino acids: CASSPLSTLGGGGNEQFF. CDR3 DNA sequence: TGTGCCAGCAGCCCACTATCAACTCTAGGGGGGGGTGGGAATGAGCAGTTCTTC.

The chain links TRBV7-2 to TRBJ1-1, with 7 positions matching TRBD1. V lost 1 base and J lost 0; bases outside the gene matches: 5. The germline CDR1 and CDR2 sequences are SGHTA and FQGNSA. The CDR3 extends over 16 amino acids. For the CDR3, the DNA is TGTGCCAGCAGCTTAGTCGGGGGACAGATGAACACTGAAGCTTTCTTT. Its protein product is CASSLVGGQMNTEAFF.

CDR3 in DNA: TGTGCCAGCAGCCCGGAAGGGCTAGCGGAGACCCAGTACTTC. Translating it yields CASSPEGLAETQYF. This chain uses TRBV13 with TRBJ2-5; D is perhaps TRBD2 (6 bases). Germline V gives CDR1 PRHDT, CDR2 FYEKMQ (reference sequence). This CDR3 is 14 amino acids long. V was trimmed by 5 bases and J by 5 bases, leaving 15 bases between them. Based on the CDR3 plus reference TRBV13 and TRBJ2-5, the full variable domain is AAGVIQSPRHLIKEKRETATLKCYPIPRHDTVYWYQQGPGQDPQFLISFYEKMQSDKGSIPDRFSAQQFSDYHSELNMSSLELGDSALYFCASSPEGLAETQYFGPGTRLLVL.

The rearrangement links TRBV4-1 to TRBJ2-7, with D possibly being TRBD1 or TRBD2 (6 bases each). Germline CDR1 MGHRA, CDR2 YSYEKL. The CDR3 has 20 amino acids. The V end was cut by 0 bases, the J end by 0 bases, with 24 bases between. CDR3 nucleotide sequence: TGCGCCAGCAGCCAAGATCGGGCTAGGTCGGGGGCCGCGGGCTCCTACGAGCAGTACTTC. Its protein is CASSQDRARSGAAGSYEQYF.

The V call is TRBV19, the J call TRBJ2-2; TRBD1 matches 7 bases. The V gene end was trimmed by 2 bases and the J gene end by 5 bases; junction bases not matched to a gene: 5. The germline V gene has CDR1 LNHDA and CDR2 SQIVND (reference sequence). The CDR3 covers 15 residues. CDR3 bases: TGTGCCAGTAGTATAACAGGGGTGGGAACCGGGGAGCTGTTTTTT. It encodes CASSITGVGTGELFF.